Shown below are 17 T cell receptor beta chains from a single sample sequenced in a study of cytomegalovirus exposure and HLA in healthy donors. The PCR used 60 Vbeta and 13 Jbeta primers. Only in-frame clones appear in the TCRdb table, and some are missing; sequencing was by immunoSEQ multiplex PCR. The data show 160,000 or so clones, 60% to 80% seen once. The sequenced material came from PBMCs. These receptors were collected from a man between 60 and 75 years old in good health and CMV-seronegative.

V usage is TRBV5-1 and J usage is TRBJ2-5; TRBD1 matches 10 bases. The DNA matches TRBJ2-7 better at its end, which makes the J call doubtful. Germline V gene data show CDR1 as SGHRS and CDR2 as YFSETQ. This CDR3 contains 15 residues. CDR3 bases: TGCGCCAGCAGCACCGGACAGGGGGTGGACTACGAGCAGTACTTC. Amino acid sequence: CASSTGQGVDYEQYF.

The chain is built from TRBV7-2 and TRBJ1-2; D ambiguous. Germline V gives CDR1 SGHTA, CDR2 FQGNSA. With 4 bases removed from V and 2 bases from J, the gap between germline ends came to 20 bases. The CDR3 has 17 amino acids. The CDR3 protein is CASSSYGSQFSNYGYTF. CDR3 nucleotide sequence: TGTGCCAGCAGCTCCTACGGGAGCCAGTTTAGCAACTATGGCTACACCTTC.

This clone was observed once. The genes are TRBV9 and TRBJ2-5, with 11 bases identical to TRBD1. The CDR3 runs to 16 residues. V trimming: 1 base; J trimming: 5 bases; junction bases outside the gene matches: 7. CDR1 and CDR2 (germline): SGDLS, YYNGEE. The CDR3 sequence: CASSVTGTGGLETQYF. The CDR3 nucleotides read TGTGCCAGCAGCGTAACCGGGACAGGGGGATTGGAGACCCAGTACTTC.

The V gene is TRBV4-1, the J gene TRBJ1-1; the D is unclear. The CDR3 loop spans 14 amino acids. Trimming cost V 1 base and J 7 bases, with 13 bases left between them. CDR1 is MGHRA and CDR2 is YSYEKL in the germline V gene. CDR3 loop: CASSQVWSRGEAFF. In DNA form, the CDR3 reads TGCGCCAGCAGCCAAGTTTGGAGTCGGGGTGAAGCTTTCTTT.

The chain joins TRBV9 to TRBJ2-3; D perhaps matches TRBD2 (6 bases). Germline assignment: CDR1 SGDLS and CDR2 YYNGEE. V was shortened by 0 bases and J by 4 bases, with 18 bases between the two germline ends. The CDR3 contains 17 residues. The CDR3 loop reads CASSVVGGGIGADTQYF. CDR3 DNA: TGTGCCAGCAGCGTAGTGGGGGGAGGCATTGGAGCAGATACGCAGTATTTT.

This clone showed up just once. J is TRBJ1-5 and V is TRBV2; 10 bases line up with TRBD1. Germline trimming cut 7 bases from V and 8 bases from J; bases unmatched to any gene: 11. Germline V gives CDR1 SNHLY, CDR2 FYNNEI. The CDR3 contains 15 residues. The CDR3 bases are TGTGCCAGCAATGGAATGACAGGGGGCAGGGAGCCCCAGCATTTT. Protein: CASNGMTGGREPQHF. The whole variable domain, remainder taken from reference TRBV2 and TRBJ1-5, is EPEVTQTPSHQVTQMGQEVILRCVPISNHLYFYWYRQILGQKVEFLVSFYNNEISEKSEIFDDQFSVERPDGSNFTLKIRSTKLEDSAMYFCASNGMTGGREPQHFGDGTRLSIL.

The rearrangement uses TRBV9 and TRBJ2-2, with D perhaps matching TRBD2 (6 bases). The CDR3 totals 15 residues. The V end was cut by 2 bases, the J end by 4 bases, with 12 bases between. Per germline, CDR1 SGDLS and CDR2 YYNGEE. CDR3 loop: CASSVRETTTGELFF. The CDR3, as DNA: TGTGCCAGCAGCGTTCGGGAGACGACCACCGGGGAGCTGTTTTTT.

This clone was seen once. The CDR3 loop is CASSNLKTSGEQFF. The CDR3 DNA sequence: TGTGCCAGTAGTAATCTAAAGACTAGCGGTGAGCAGTTCTTC. The chain combines TRBV19 with TRBJ2-1, with 9 nucleotides matching TRBD2. J lost 9 bases, V lost 4 bases, and 7 bases had no gene match. CDR1 is LNHDA, CDR2 SQIVND, per germline (reference sequence). The CDR3 is 14 amino acids. The full variable domain, completed using reference TRBV19 and TRBJ2-1, is DGGITQSPKYLFRKEGQNVTLSCEQNLNHDAMYWYRQDPGQGLRLIYYSQIVNDFQKGDIAEGYSVSREKKESFPLTVTSAQKNPTAFYLCASSNLKTSGEQFFGPGTRLTVL.

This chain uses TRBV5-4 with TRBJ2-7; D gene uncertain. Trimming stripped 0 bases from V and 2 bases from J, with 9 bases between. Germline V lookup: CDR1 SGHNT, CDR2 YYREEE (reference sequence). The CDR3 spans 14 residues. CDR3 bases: TGTGCCAGCAGCTTGGTAACCTACCCCTACGAGCAGTACTTC. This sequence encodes CASSLVTYPYEQYF.

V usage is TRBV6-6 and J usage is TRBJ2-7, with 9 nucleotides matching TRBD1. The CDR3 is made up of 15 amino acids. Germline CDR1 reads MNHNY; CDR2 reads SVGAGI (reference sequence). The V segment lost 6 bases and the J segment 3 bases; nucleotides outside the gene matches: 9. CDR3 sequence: CASSNPGQGYYEQYF. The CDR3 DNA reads TGTGCCAGCAGCAACCCGGGACAGGGTTACTACGAGCAGTACTTC.

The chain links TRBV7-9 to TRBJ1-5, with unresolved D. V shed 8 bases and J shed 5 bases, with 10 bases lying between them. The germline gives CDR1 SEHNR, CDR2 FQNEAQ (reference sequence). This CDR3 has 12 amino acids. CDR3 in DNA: TGTGCCAGCTCTCGTCGGGATCAGCCCCAGCATTTT. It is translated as CASSRRDQPQHF.

The CDR3 DNA is TGTGCCAGCAGCTTACATAGCCCGGGATTTTGGGGAGAGACCCAGTACTTC. This codes for CASSLHSPGFWGETQYF. The J gene is TRBJ2-5, the V gene TRBV11-3, with a possible D match to TRBD2 (5 bases). This CDR3 region has 17 residues. The ends were cut back, 2 bases at V and 4 bases at J, with 20 bases in the middle. Germline CDR1 reads SGHNT; CDR2 reads YENEEA.

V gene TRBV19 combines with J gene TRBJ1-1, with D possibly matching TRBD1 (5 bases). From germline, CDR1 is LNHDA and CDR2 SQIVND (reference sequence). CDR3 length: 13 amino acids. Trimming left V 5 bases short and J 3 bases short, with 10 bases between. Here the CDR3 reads CASSVTVDTEAFF. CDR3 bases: TGTGCCAGTAGTGTGACAGTTGACACTGAAGCTTTCTTT.

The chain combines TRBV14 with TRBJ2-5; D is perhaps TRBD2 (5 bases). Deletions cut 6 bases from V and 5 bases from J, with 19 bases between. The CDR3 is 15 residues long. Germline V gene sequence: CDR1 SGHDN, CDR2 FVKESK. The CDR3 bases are TGTGCCAGCAGTCCCGGAGGAGGCGGTCGGGAGACCCAGTACTTC. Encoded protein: CASSPGGGGRETQYF.

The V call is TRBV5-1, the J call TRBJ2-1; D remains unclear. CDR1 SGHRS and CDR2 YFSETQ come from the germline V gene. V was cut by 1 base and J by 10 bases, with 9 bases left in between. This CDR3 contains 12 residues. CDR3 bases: TGCGCCAGCAGCTTGAGTACAAACGAGCAGTTCTTC. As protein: CASSLSTNEQFF.

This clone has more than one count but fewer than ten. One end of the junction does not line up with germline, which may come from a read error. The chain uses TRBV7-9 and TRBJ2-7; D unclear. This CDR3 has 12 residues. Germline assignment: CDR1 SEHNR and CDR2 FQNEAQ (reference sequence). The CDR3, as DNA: TGTTCCAGCAGCTTCCCGGTTGGCGAGCAGTACTTC. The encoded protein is CSSSFPVGEQYF.

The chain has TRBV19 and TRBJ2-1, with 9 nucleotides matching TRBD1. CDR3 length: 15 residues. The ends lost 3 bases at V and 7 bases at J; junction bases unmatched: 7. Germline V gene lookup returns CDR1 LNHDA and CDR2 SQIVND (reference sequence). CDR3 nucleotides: TGTGCCAGTAGTATCGGTACAGGGGGCTTTAATGAGCAGTTCTTC. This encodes CASSIGTGGFNEQFF.